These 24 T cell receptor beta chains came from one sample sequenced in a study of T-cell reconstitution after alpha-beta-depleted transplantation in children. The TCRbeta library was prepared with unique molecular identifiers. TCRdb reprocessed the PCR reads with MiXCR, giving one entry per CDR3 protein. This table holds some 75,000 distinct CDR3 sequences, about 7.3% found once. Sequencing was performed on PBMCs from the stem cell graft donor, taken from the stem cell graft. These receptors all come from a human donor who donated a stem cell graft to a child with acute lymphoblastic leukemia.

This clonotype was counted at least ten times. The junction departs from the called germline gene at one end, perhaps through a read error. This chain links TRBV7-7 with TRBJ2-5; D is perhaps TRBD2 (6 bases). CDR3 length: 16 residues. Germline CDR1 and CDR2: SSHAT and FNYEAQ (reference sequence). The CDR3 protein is CASSLEGASAGETQYF. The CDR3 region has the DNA TGTGCTAGCAGCTTAGAAGGGGCCTCGGCGGGGGAGACCCAGTACTTC.

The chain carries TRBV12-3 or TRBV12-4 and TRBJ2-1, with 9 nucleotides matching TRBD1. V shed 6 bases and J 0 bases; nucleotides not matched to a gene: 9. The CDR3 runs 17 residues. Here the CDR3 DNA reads TGTGCCAGCAGCCCCGGGACAGGGAGAAGCTCCTACAATGAGCAGTTCTTC. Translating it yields CASSPGTGRSSYNEQFF.

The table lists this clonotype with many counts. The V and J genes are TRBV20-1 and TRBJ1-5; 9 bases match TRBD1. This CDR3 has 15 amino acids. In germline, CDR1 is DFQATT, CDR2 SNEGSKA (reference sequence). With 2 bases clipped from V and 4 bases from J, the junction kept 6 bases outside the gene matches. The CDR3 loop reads CSARLPTGGNQPQHF. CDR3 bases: TGCAGTGCTAGACTACCGACAGGGGGGAATCAGCCCCAGCATTTT.

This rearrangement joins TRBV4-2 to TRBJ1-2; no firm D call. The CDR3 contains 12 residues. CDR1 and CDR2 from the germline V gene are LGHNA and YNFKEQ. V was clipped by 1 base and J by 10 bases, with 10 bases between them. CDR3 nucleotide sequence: TGTGCCAGCAGCCAAGGTCGTGGCGCCTACACCTTC. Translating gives CASSQGRGAYTF.

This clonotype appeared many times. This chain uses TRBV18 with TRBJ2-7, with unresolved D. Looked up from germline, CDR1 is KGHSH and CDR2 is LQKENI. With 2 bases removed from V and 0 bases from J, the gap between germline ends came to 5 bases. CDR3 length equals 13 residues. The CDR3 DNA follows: TGTGCCAGCTCACCAGGGGACTCCTACGAGCAGTACTTC. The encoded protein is CASSPGDSYEQYF.

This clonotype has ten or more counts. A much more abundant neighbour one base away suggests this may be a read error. CDR3 sequence: CSARRLAVEQETQYF. As DNA, the CDR3 is TGCAGTGCTAGACGGCTAGCGGTAGAGCAAGAGACCCAGTACTTC. The chain combines TRBV20-1 with TRBJ2-5, with 7 bases that match TRBD2. The CDR3 is 15 residues long. J was trimmed by 2 bases and V by 2 bases; bases with no gene match: 8. Germline V lookup: CDR1 DFQATT, CDR2 SNEGSKA (reference sequence).

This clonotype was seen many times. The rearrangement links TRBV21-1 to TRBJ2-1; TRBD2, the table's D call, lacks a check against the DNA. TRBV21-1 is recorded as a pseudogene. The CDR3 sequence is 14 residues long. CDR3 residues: CSISGTSGPNEQFF. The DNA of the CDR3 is TGTTCAATTTCCGGGACTAGCGGACCCAATGAGCAGTTCTTC.

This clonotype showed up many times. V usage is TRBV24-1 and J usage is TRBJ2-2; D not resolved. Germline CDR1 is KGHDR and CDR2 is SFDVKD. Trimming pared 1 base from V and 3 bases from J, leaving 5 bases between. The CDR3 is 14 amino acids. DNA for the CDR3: TGTGCCACCAGTGATTTCCGGGACACCGGGGAGCTGTTTTTT. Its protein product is CATSDFRDTGELFF.

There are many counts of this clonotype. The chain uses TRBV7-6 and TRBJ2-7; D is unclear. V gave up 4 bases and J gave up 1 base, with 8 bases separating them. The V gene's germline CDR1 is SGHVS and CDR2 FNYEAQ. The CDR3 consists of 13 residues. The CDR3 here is CASSYAGSYEQYF. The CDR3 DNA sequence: TGTGCCAGCAGCTACGCAGGATCCTACGAGCAGTACTTC.

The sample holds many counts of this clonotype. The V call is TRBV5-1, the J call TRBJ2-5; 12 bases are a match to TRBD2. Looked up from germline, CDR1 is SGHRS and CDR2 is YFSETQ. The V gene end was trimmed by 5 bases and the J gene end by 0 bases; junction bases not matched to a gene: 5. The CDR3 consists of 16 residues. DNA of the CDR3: TGCGCCAGCAGTCGAGGACTAGCGGGAAACCAAGAGACCCAGTACTTC. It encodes CASSRGLAGNQETQYF.

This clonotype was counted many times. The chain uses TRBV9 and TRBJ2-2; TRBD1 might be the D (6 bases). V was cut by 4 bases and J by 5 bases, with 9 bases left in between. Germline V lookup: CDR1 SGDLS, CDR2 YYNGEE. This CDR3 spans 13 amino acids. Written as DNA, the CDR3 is TGTGCCAGCAGCCAAGGGGGTACCGGGGAGCTGTTTTTT. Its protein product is CASSQGGTGELFF.

In nucleotides, the CDR3 is TGTGCCAGCCGTCCCGGAGGGCCAAAGGGGACAGATACGCAGTATTTT. Translating it yields CASRPGGPKGTDTQYF. The rearrangement joins TRBV5-6 to TRBJ2-3; tentatively, D is TRBD2 (6 bases). The ends were cut back, 7 bases at V and 3 bases at J, with 21 bases in the middle. This CDR3 contains 16 residues. CDR1 and CDR2 from the germline V gene are SGHDT and YYEEEE.

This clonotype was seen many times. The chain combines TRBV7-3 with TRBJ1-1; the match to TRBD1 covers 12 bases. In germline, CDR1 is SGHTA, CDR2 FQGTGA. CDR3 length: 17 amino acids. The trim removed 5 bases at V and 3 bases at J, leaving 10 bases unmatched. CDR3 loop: CASSPRGTGGRDTEAFF. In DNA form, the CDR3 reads TGTGCCAGCAGCCCTCGGGGGACAGGGGGCAGAGACACTGAAGCTTTCTTT.

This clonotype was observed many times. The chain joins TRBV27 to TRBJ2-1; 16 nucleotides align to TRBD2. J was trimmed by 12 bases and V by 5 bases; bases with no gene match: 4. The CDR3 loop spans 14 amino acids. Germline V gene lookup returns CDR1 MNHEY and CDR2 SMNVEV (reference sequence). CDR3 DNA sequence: TGTGCCAGCAGTGGGACTAGCGGGGGGGGGGTGCAGTTCTTC. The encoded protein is CASSGTSGGGVQFF.

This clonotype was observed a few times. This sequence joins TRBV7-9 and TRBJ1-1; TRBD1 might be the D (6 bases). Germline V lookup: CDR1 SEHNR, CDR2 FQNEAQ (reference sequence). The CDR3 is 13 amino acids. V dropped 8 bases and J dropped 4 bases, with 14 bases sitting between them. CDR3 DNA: TGTGCCAGCTCCGCCGGGGGCCCCACTGAAGCTTTCTTT. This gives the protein CASSAGGPTEAFF.

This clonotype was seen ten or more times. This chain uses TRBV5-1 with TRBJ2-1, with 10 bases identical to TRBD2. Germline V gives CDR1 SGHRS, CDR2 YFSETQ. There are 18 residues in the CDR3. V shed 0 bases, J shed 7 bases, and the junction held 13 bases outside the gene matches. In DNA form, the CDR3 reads TGCGCCAGCAGCTTGGCCTCTAGCGGGAGTTTAGGGGGGAATGAGCAGTTCTTC. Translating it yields CASSLASSGSLGGNEQFF.

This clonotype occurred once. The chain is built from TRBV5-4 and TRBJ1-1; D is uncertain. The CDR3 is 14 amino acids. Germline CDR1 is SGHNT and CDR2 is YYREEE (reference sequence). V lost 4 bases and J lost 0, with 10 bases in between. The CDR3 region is CASSRGYMNTEAFF. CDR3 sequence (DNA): TGTGCCAGCAGCCGAGGATACATGAACACTGAAGCTTTCTTT.

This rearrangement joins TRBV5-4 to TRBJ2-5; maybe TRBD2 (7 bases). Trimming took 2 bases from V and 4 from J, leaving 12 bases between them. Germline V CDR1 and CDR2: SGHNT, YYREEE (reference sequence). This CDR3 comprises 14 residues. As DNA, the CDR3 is TGTGCCAGCAGCTTCCGGGGGGCCACAGAGACCCAGTACTTC. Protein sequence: CASSFRGATETQYF. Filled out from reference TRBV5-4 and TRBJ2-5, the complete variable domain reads ETGVTQSPTHLIKTRGQQVTLRCSSQSGHNTVSWYQQALGQGPQFIFQYYREEENGRGNFPPRFSGLQFPNYSSELNVNALELDDSALYLCASSFRGATETQYFGPGTRLLVL.

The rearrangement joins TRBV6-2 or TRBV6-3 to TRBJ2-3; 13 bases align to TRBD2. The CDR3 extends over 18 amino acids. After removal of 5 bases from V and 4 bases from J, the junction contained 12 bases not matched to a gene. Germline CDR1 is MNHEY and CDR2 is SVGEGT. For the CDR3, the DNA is TGTGCCAGCAGTCTCCCGGGGACTAGCGGGATATTCGCAGATACGCAGTATTTT. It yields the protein CASSLPGTSGIFADTQYF.

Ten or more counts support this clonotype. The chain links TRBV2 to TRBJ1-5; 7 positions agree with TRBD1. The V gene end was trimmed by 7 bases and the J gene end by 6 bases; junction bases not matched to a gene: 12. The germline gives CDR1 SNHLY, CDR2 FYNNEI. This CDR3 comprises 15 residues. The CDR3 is CASNPQGGRTQPQHF. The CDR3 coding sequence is TGTGCCAGCAACCCGCAGGGGGGTCGCACTCAGCCCCAGCATTTT.

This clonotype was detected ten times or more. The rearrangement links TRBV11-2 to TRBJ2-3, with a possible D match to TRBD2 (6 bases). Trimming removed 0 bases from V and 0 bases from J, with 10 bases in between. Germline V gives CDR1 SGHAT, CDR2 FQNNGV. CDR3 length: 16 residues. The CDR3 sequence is CASSLDGGMSTDTQYF. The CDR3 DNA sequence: TGTGCCAGCAGCTTAGATGGCGGGATGAGCACAGATACGCAGTATTTT.

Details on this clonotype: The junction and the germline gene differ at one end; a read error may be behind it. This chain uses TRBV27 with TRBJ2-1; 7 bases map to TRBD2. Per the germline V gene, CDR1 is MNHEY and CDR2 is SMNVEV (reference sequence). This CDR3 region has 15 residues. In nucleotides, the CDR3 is TGTGCCAGCATTTTAGACGGGAGGATCATCGGTGAGCAGTTCTTC. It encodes CASILDGRIIGEQFF.

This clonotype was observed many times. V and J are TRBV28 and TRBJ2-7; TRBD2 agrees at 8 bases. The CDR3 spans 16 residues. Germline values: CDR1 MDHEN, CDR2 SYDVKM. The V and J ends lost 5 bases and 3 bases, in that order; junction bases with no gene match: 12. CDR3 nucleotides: TGTGCCAGCAGTCTGTCGTGTAGCGGGAAACACTACGAGCAGTACTTC. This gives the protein CASSLSCSGKHYEQYF.

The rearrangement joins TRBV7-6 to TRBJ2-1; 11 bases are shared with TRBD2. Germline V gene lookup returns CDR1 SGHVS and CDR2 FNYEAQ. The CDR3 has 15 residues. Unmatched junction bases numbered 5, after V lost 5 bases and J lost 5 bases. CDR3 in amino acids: CASSLGLAENNEQFF. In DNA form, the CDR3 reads TGTGCCAGCAGCCTGGGACTAGCGGAAAACAATGAGCAGTTCTTC.